This TCR beta chain was obtained from a study of blood T cell repertoires in COVID-19. For the study at large: Acute and convalescent COVID-19 specimens originated in the United States, Italy and Spain. T cells, B-cell-depleted T cells, or PBMCs supplied cDNA or gDNA.

Study processing details: How many nucleated cells were present was estimated from reference gene primer amplification. Repertoires were generated with immunoSEQ multiplex PCR, while TCRdb's copy carries only in-frame clones and drops some. The V and J calls and clone size are taken from that table; D and trimming were inferred from the DNA. Among over 85,000 clones listed, around 83% were seen once. V lost 9 bases and J 0 bases, leaving 9 bases between the germline ends. Germline assignment: CDR1 SNHLY and CDR2 FYNNEI. This CDR3 comprises 14 residues. What was sequenced was peripheral blood. This chain links TRBV2 with TRBJ2-6; perhaps TRBD2 as D (5 bases). This clonotype originated in a man aged 55 to 70 with acute or convalescent COVID-19. CDR3: CASHGSSGANVLTF. CDR3 nucleotide sequence: TGTGCCAGTCATGGGAGCTCTGGGGCCAACGTCCTGACTTTC.